This note documents a single TCR beta chain sequence. Its antigen is still unknown. CDR3 length: 14 residues. Germline V CDR1 and CDR2: LNHDA, SQIVND (reference sequence). V was pared by 5 bases and J by 3 bases, with 13 bases between. The method was immunoSEQ multiplex PCR; TCRdb's version includes in-frame clones alone and lacks a portion of them. The repertoire consists of under 75,000 clones, with less than 90% occurring once and the leading ten covering about 0.72%. The source of the sample is a study of OX40 agonist ivuxolimab in advanced cancers. Study as a whole: Ivuxolimab, an antibody acting as an agonist of OX40 (CD134), was used to treat patients.

Overall study results and limits: Some patients who did not respond also had low normalized T-cell clonal expansion.

V and J are TRBV19 and TRBJ1-1; possible D gene TRBD1, 6 bases. The receptor was derived from an adult with an advanced solid tumor such as melanoma, head and neck, liver or kidney cancer. Sequencing used CD4+ or CD8+ T cells sorted from blood, obtained in a trial of the OX40 agonist ivuxolimab. CDR3 in amino acids: CASSLRTAYTEAFF. DNA of the CDR3: TGTGCCAGTAGTCTGCGGACAGCGTACACTGAAGCTTTCTTT. Filled out from reference TRBV19 and TRBJ1-1, the complete variable domain reads DGGITQSPKYLFRKEGQNVTLSCEQNLNHDAMYWYRQDPGQGLRLIYYSQIVNDFQKGDIAEGYSVSREKKESFPLTVTSAQKNPTAFYLCASSLRTAYTEAFFGQGTRLTVV.